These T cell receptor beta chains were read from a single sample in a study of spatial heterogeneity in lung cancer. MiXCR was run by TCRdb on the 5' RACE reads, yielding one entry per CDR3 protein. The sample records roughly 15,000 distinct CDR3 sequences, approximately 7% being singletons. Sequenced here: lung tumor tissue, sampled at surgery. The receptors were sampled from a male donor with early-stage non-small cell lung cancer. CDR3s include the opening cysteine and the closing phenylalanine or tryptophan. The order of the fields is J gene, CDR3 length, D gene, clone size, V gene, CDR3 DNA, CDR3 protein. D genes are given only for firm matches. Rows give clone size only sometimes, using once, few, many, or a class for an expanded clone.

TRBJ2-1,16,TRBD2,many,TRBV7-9,TGTGCCAGCAGCCGGGGGGAGACTAGCGGCGTAGATGAGCAGTTCTTC,CASSRGETSGVDEQFF
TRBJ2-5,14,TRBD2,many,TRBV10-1,TGCGCCAGCAGTCTAGCGGGAGAGATGGAGACCCAGTACTTC,CASSLAGEMETQYF
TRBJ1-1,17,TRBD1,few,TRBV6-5,TGTGCCAGCAGTAAATCGACCGGATCCAGGGGGGTCTCTGAAGCTTTCTTT,CASSKSTGSRGVSEAFF
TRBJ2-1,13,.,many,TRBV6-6,TGTGCCAGCAGAGGGGATTCCTACAATGAGCAGTTCTTC,CASRGDSYNEQFF
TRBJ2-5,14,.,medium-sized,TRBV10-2,TGCGCCAGCAGAGACACGTCCAGGGTTGGGACCCAGTACTTC,CASRDTSRVGTQYF
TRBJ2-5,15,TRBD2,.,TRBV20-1,TGCAGTGCTAGAGGTCCTAGCGGGAGACAAGAGACCCAGTACTTC,CSARGPSGRQETQYF
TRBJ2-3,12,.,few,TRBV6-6,TGTGCCAGCAGTCTCAGGGCAGATACGCAGTATTTT,CASSLRADTQYF
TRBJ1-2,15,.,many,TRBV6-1,TGTGCCAGCAGTGTCGACAGGTTGAGATTGGATGGCTACACCTTC,CASSVDRLRLDGYTF
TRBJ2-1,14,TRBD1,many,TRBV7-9,TGTGCCAGCAGCTCAGGGGACAGAGTCAATGAGCAGTTCTTC,CASSSGDRVNEQFF
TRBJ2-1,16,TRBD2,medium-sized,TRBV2,TGTGCCAATTTCCTTCTTAGCGGGAGCGGGTTGGATGAGCAGTTCTTC,CANFLLSGSGLDEQFF
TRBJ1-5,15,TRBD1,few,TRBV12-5,TGTGCTAGTGGTTGGACAGGGCCTAGCAATCAGCCCCAGCATTTT,CASGWTGPSNQPQHF
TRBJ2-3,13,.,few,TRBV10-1,TGCGCCAGCAGTGAACGTCTCGCGGATACGCAGTATTTT,CASSERLADTQYF
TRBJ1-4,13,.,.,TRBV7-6,TGTGCCAGCAGCCGAGCAGGTGGAGAAAAACTGTTTTTT,CASSRAGGEKLFF
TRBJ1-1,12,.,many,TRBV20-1,TGCAGTGCTGGGAGGGATAACACTGAAGCTTTCTTT,CSAGRDNTEAFF
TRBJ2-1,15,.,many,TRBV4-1,TGCGCCAGCAGCCAGTCTAGTCTGCCCTACAATGAGCAGTTCTTC,CASSQSSLPYNEQFF
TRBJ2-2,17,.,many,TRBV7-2,TGTGCCAGCAGCTTACATCAAAACGGTGTGAACACCGGGGAGCTGTTTTTT,CASSLHQNGVNTGELFF
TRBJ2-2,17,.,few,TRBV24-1,TGTGCCACCAGTGCTCGAGCAGGGCTCGGGGGCACCGGGGAGCTGTTTTTT,CATSARAGLGGTGELFF
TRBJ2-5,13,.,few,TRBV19,TGTGCCAGTAGCACGACAGTATCGGGGACCCAGTACTTC,CASSTTVSGTQYF
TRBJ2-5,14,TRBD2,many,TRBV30,TGTGCCTGGATGACGGGGGGGGACCAAGAGACCCAGTACTTC,CAWMTGGDQETQYF
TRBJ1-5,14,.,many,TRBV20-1,TGCAGTGCTGCCGGGGCCTTTAGCAATCAGCCCCAGCATTTT,CSAAGAFSNQPQHF
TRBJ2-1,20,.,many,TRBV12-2,TGTGCAAGTCGCTTAGAAGTTGGACTAGCGGGAGGGTCCTCCTACAATGAGCAGTTCTTC,CASRLEVGLAGGSSYNEQFF